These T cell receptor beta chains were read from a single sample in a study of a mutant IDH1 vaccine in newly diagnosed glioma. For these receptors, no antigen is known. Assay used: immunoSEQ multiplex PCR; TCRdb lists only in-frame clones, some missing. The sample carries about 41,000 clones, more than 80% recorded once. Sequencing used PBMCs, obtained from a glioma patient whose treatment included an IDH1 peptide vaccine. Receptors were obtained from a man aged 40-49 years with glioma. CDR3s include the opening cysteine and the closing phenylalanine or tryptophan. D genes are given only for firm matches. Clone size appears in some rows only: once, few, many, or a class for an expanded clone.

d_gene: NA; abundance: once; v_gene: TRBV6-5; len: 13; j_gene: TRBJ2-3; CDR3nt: TGTGCCAGCAGAGGGGGAGGCTTGGATACGCAGTATTTT; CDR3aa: CASRGGGLDTQYF
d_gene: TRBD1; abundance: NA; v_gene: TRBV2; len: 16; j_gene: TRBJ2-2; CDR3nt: TGTGCCAGCAGTATTACAGGGGGCGGACGGACCGGGGAGCTGTTTTTT; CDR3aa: CASSITGGGRTGELFF
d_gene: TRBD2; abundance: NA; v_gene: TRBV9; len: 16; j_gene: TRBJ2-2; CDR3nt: TGTGCCAGCAGCGTACTAGCGGGAGGGGACACCGGGGAGCTGTTTTTT; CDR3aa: CASSVLAGGDTGELFF
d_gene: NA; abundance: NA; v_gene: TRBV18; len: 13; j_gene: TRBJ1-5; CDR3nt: TGTGCCAGCTCACCAGGGACCAATCAGCCCCAGCATTTT; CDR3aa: CASSPGTNQPQHF
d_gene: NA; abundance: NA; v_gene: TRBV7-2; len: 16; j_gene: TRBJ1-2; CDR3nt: TGTGCCAGCAGCTCCGACAGTACACCTAGGAACTATGGCTACACCTTC; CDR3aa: CASSSDSTPRNYGYTF
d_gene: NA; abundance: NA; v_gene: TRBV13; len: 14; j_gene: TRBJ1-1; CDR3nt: TGTGCCAGCAGCTTAGGGCCCGCGGGCACTGAAGCTTTCTTT; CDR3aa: CASSLGPAGTEAFF
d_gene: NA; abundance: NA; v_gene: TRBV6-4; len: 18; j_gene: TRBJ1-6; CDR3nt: TGTGCCAGCAGTGACGGTGTCCTTCAACGGAGGTATAATTCACCCCTCCACTTT; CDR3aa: CASSDGVLQRRYNSPLHF
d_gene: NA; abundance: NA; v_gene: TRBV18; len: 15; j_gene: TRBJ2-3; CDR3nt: TGTGCCAGCTCACCTAGGGGCGCGAAAACAGATACGCAGTATTTT; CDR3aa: CASSPRGAKTDTQYF
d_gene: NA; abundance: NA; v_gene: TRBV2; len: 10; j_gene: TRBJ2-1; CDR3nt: TGTGCCAGCAGTGTCACAGAGCAGTTCTTC; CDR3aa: CASSVTEQFF
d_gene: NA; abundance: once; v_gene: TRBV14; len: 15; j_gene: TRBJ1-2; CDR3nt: TGTGCCAGCAGCCAAGATCGGGAGGACCTCTGGGGCTACACCTTC; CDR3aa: CASSQDREDLWGYTF
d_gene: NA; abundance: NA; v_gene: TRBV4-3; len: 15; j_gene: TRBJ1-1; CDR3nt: TGCGCCAGCAGCCAAGGGTTGGGGGCGATAACTGAAGCTTTCTTT; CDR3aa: CASSQGLGAITEAFF
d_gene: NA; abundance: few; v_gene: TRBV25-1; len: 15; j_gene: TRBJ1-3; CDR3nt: TGTGCCAGCGGGGGTCTCGGCAGCTCTGGAAACACCATATATTTT; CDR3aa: CASGGLGSSGNTIYF
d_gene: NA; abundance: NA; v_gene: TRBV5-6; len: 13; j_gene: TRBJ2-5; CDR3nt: TGTGCCAGCGGGAAAGACTCTCAAGAGACCCAGTACTTC; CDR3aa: CASGKDSQETQYF
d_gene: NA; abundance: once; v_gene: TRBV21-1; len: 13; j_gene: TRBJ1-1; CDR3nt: TGTGCCAGCAGCAAAGCGGGCAGGGAGAAAGCTTTCTTT; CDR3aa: CASSKAGREKAFF
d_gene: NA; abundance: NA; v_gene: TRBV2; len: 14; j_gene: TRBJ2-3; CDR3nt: TGTGCCAGCAGGGAACTAGCAAGCACAGATACGCAGTATTTT; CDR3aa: CASRELASTDTQYF
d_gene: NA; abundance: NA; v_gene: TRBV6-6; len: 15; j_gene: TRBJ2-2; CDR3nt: TGTGCCAGCAGTTACACGAGAGTCGGCGGCGGGGAGCTGTTTTTT; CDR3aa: CASSYTRVGGGELFF
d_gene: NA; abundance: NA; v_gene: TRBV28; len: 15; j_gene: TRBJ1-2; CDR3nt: TGTGCCAGCAGTTTATGGTATTGGACAGACAATGGCTACACCTTC; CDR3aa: CASSLWYWTDNGYTF
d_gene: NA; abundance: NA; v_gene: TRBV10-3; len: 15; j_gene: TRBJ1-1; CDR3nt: TGTGCCATCAGTGAACTGGAGGGATTGAACACTGAAGCTTTCTTT; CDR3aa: CAISELEGLNTEAFF
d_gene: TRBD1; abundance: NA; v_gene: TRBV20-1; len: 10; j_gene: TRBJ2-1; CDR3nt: TGCAGTGCTGGGACAGGACGCCAGTTCTTC; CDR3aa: CSAGTGRQFF
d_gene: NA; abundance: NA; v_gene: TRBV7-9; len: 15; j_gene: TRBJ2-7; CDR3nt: TGTGCCAGCAGCCCCACCATGACCGGCTCCTACGAGCAGTACTTC; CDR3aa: CASSPTMTGSYEQYF
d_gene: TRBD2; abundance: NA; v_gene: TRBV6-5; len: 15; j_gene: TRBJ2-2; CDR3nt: TGTGCCAGCAGAGGAGCGGGGGGCGGGACCGGGGAGCTGTTTTTT; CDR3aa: CASRGAGGGTGELFF
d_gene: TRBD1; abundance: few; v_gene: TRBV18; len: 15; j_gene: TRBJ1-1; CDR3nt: TGTGCCAGCTCACCAACTCCCTCAGGGGGCACTGAAGCTTTCTTT; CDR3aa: CASSPTPSGGTEAFF
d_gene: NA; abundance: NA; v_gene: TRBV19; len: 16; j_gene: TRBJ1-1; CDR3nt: TGTGCCAGTAGTATCGTAACAGGGAGCGGGGACACTGAAGCTTTCTTT; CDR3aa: CASSIVTGSGDTEAFF
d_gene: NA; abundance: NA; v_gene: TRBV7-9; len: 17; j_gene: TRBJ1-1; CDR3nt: TGTGCCAGCAGCCAGAGGGTACGGGTAGGGCAAGACACTGAAGCTTTCTTT; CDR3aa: CASSQRVRVGQDTEAFF
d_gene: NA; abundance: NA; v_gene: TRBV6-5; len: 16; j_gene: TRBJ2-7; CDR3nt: TGTGCCAGCAGTTATGCTAACTGGTATGGATCCTACGAGCAGTACTTC; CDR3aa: CASSYANWYGSYEQYF
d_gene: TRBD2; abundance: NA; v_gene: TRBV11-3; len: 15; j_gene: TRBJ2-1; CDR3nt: TGTGCCAGCAGCTCGACGGGCGGGAGGGACAATGAGCAGTTCTTC; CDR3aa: CASSSTGGRDNEQFF
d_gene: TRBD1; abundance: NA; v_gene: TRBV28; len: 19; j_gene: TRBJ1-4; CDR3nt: TGTGCCAGCAGTTTTTCAGGACAGGAAGCCCATGCAACTAATGAAAAACTGTTTTTT; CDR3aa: CASSFSGQEAHATNEKLFF
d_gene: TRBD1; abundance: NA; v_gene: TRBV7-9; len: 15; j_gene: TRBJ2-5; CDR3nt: TGTGCCAGCAGCTATAGGGACAGGGTGGAAGAGACCCAGTACTTC; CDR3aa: CASSYRDRVEETQYF
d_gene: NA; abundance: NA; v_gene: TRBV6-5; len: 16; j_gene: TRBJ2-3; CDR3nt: TGTGCCAGCAGTTACTCGGGTGGGACGAAGGATGATACGCAGTATTTT; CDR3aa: CASSYSGGTKDDTQYF
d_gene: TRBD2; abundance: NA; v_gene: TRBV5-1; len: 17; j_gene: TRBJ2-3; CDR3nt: TGCGCCAGCAGCTCCTCCGGGACTAGCGGGGCCGGAGATACGCAGTATTTT; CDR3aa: CASSSSGTSGAGDTQYF
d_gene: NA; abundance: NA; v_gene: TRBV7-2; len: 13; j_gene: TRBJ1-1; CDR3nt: TGTGCCAGCAGTTTGACAGGGAACACTGAAGCTTTCTTT; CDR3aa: CASSLTGNTEAFF
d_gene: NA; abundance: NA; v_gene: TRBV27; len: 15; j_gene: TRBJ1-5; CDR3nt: TGTGCCAGCAGTTTACGGGGAGGTAGCAATCAGCCCCAGCATTTT; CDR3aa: CASSLRGGSNQPQHF
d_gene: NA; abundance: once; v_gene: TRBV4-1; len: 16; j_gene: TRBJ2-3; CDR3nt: TGCGCCAGCAGCCAAGCTAACCTGGTTAGCACAGATACGCAGTATTTT; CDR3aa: CASSQANLVSTDTQYF
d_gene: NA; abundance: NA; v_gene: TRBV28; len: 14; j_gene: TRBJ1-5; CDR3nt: TGTGCCACCTTGGACCTATCAGGCGGTCAGCCCCAGCATTTT; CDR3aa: CATLDLSGGQPQHF
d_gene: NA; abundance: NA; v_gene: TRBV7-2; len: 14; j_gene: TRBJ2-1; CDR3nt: TGTGCCAGCAGTTTCATCCCGGGCCACAATGAGCAGTTCTTC; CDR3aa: CASSFIPGHNEQFF
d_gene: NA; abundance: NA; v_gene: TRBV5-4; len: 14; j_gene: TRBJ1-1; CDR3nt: TGTGCCAGCACTCCCTCCCGAGGAGGCACTGAAGCTTTCTTT; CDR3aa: CASTPSRGGTEAFF
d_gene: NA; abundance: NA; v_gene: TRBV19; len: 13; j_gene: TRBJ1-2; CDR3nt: TGTGCCAGTAGTATAGAGACAGCAGCAACCCCTACCTTC; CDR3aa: CASSIETAATPTF